What follows is one T cell receptor beta chain and its context. Its specificity is unknown. This sample stems from a study of cytomegalovirus exposure and HLA in healthy donors. Study-level findings and limits: TCR beta chains numbering some 160 were designated cytomegalovirus-associated. Data from an earlier analysis indicated that most TCR beta V segments were productive either about 87% or about 30% of the time. When analyzed later, a missense DCLRE1C variant was found to be linked to TCR beta V- and J-gene trimming.

Amplification used 60 Vbeta primers and 13 Jbeta primers. Produced via immunoSEQ multiplex PCR; TCRdb's table is partial and in-frame only. The sample yields 160,000 or so clones, around 77% seen once. CDR1 and CDR2 (germline): LNHNV, YYDKDF (reference sequence). The CDR3 is 18 residues long. The J segment lost 4 bases and the V segment lost 1 base, leaving 14 bases of the junction unmatched. This clonotype originated in a man between 60 and 75 years old in good health and CMV-seronegative. The sample was PBMCs. V gene TRBV15 combines with J gene TRBJ2-7, with 9 bases fitting TRBD2. In DNA form, the CDR3 reads TGTGCCACCAGCAGAGGCCCCCTACAGACTAGCGGACTGTACGAGCAGTACTTC. Its translation: CATSRGPLQTSGLYEQYF. The full variable domain, completed using reference TRBV15 and TRBJ2-7, is DAMVIQNPRYQVTQFGKPVTLSCSQTLNHNVMYWYQQKSSQAPKLLFHYYDKDFNNEADTPDNFQSRRPNTSFCFLDIRSPGLGDTAMYLCATSRGPLQTSGLYEQYFGPGTRLTVT.